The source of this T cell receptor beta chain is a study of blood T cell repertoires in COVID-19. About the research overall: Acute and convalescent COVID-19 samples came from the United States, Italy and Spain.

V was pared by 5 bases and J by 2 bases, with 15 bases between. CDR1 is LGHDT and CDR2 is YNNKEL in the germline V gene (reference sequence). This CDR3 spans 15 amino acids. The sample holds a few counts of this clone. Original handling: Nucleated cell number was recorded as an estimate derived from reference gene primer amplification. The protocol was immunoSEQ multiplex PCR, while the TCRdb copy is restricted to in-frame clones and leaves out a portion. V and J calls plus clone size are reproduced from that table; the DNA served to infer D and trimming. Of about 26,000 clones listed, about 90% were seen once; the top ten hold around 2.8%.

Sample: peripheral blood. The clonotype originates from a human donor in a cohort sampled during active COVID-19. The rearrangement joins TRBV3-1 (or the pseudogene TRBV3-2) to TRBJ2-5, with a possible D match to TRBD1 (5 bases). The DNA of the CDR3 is TGTGCCAGCAGCAAAAGGGGCAGTCAACAAGAGACCCAGTACTTC. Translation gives CASSKRGSQQETQYF.